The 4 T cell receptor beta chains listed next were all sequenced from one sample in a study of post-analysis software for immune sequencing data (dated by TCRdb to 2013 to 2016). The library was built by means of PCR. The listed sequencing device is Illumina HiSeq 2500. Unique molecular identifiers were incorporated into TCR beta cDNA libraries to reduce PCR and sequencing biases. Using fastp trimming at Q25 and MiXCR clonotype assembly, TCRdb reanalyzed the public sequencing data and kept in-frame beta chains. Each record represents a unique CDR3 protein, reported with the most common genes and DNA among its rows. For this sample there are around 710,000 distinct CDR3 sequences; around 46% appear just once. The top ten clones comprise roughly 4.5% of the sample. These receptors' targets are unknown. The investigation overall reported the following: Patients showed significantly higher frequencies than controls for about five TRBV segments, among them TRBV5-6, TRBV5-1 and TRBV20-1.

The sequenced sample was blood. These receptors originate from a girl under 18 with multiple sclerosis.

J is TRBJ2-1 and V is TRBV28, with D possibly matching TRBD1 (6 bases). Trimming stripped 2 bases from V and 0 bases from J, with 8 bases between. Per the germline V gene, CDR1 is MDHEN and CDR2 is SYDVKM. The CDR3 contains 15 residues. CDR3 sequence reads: CASSLEQGSYNEQFF. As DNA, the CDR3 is TGTGCCAGCAGTTTAGAACAGGGCTCCTACAATGAGCAGTTCTTC.

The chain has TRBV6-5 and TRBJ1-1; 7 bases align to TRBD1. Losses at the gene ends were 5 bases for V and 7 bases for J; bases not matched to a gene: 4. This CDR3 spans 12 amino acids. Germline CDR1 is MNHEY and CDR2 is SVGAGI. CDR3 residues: CASSRGDSEAFF. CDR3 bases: TGTGCCAGCAGTCGTGGGGACAGTGAAGCTTTCTTT.

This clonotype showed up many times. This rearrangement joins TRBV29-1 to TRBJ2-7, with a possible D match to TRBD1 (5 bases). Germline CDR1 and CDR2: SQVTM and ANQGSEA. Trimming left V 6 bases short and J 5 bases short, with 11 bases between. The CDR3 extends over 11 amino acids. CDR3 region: CSVRGQDEQYF. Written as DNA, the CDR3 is TGCAGCGTCCGAGGACAAGACGAGCAGTACTTC.

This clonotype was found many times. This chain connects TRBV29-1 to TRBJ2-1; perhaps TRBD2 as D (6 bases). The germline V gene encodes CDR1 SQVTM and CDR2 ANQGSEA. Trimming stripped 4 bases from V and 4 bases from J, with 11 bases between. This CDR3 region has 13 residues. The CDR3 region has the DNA TGCAGCGTTGCAGGCGGGAAGTACAATGAGCAGTTCTTC. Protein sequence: CSVAGGKYNEQFF.